The 24 T cell receptor beta chains below were found in one sample sequenced in a study of shared clonotypes between healthy human individuals (dated by TCRdb to the early 2020s). The library was produced with the immunoSEQ multiplex PCR assay. TCRdb provides this immuneACCESS table in a form limited to in-frame rearrangements. Some clones are lacking; in checked studies, under half of them reflect an unresolved V gene, and why the rest are absent is not known. The sample includes about 1.5 million clones, with 95% to 99% observed a single time. The top ten hold about 0.45% of the sample. The source material was naive CD4+ T cells sorted from blood. This specimen's cell subset or site label, per the study, means: CD45RA+ positively selected. The source is a young man in good health.

V usage is TRBV15 and J usage is TRBJ2-5, with 7 bases lining up with TRBD2. CDR3 length equals 15 residues. CDR1 is LNHNV and CDR2 is YYDKDF in the germline V gene (reference sequence). The ends lost 5 bases at V and 3 bases at J; junction bases unmatched: 9. In DNA form, the CDR3 reads TGTGCCACCAGCGTCCCCGGCCTAGCGGAAGAGACCCAGTACTTC. Its translation is CATSVPGLAEETQYF.

This clone appeared once. The gene calls are TRBV7-8 and TRBJ1-5; possibly TRBD1 for D (6 bases). V lost 5 bases and J 4 bases, leaving 9 bases between the germline ends. Germline V gives CDR1 SGHVS, CDR2 FQNEAQ. This CDR3 is 13 amino acids long. In DNA form, the CDR3 reads TGTGCCAGCAGCGCCGGACAGAATCAGCCCCAGCATTTT. Translated, it gives CASSAGQNQPQHF.

The chain couples TRBV5-1 to TRBJ2-7; no firm D call. Germline V gene data show CDR1 as SGHRS and CDR2 as YFSETQ. The CDR3 loop spans 16 amino acids. V lost 0 bases, J lost 0 bases, and 13 bases lay in between. The CDR3 nucleotides are TGCGCCAGCAGCTTGGACGCCAGTTCCAGCTCCTACGAGCAGTACTTC. Its translation is CASSLDASSSSYEQYF.

This CDR3 reads CASSSSGDDQPQHF. Written as DNA, the CDR3 is TGTGCCAGCAGTTCCTCCGGGGACGATCAGCCCCAGCATTTT. This chain joins TRBV6-5 and TRBJ1-5, with D tentatively TRBD1 (5 bases). The CDR3 runs to 14 residues. Trimming removed 4 bases from V and 5 bases from J, with 12 bases in between. Germline CDR1 and CDR2: MNHEY and SVGAGI.

Turning to this clone: Other DNA sequences in the same sample also yield this CDR3. The V and J genes are TRBV2 and TRBJ1-4; a weak D match, TRBD1 (5 bases). CDR3 length: 11 amino acids. The V end lost 7 bases, the J end lost 8 bases, and 8 bases lay between the germline ends. Germline CDR1 reads SNHLY; CDR2 reads FYNNEI. The CDR3 here is CASIRGEKLFF. CDR3 coding DNA: TGTGCCAGCATACGGGGGGAAAAACTGTTTTTT.

This sequence joins TRBV10-3 and TRBJ2-3; D uncertain. Trimming pared 2 bases from V and 2 bases from J, leaving 8 bases between. There are 14 residues in the CDR3. Germline V gene data show CDR1 as ENHRY and CDR2 as SYGVKD. The CDR3 reads CAISERQYTDTQYF. The CDR3 DNA is TGTGCCATCAGTGAGAGGCAGTACACAGATACGCAGTATTTT.

This clone has only one observation. This sample includes further DNA sequences coding for the same CDR3. The CDR3 protein is CASSVGPYNEQFF. The CDR3 DNA reads TGTGCCAGCAGCGTGGGGCCATACAATGAGCAGTTCTTC. The chain combines TRBV9 with TRBJ2-1; D is perhaps TRBD1 (5 bases). Deletions cut 2 bases from V and 4 bases from J, with 7 bases between. CDR1 SGDLS and CDR2 YYNGEE come from the germline V gene. The CDR3 is 13 amino acids. The whole variable domain, filled in from reference TRBV9 and TRBJ2-1, reads DSGVTQTPKHLITATGQRVTLRCSPRSGDLSVYWYQQSLDQGLQFLIQYYNGEERAKGNILERFSAQQFPDLHSELNLSSLELGDSALYFCASSVGPYNEQFFGPGTRLTVL.

V and J are TRBV27 and TRBJ1-5; the D is unclear. Germline-derived CDR1 and CDR2 are MNHEY and SMNVEV (reference sequence). V dropped 6 bases and J dropped 5 bases, with 20 bases sitting between them. The CDR3 covers 16 residues. The CDR3 sequence: CASRKTIGVSDQPQHF. The CDR3 nucleotides read TGTGCCAGCAGAAAGACAATCGGGGTCTCTGATCAGCCCCAGCATTTT.

This sequence joins TRBV5-4 and TRBJ2-7; D is tentatively TRBD1 or TRBD2 (5 bases each). The CDR3 contains 16 residues. The ends were cut back, 0 bases at V and 4 bases at J, with 17 bases in the middle. Germline V lookup: CDR1 SGHNT, CDR2 YYREEE (reference sequence). In nucleotides, the CDR3 is TGTGCCAGCAGCTTGGCTGGGGCGGGCAGATTGTACGAGCAGTACTTC. It specifies CASSLAGAGRLYEQYF.

This clone was recorded once. This sequence joins TRBV7-9 and TRBJ1-2; D not resolved. With 5 bases removed from V and 3 bases from J, the gap between germline ends came to 7 bases. Germline V gene lookup returns CDR1 SEHNR and CDR2 FQNEAQ (reference sequence). CDR3 length: 12 residues. The CDR3 reads CASSARYYGYTF. The CDR3 bases are TGTGCCAGCAGCGCCCGATACTATGGCTACACCTTC.

The chain has TRBV4-2 and TRBJ2-7, with TRBD1 identical over 8 bases. The CDR3 spans 15 residues. V shed 4 bases and J 0 bases; nucleotides not matched to a gene: 5. Looked up from germline, CDR1 is LGHNA and CDR2 is YNFKEQ. This CDR3 reads CASSPQGGSSYEQYF. CDR3 nucleotide sequence: TGTGCCAGCAGCCCACAGGGGGGTAGCTCCTACGAGCAGTACTTC.

To note about this clone: The same CDR3 also results from other DNA sequences found in this sample. The chain carries TRBV11-3 and TRBJ2-7, with D possibly TRBD2 on 6 matching bases. Between the trimmed V and J ends, which lost 5 bases and 4 bases, there was a span of 12 bases. Germline values: CDR1 SGHNT, CDR2 YENEEA. This CDR3 region has 13 residues. CDR3 protein: CASSLGRGYEQYF. The CDR3 nucleotides read TGTGCCAGCAGCCTAGGGCGGGGTTACGAGCAGTACTTC.

This chain links TRBV30 with TRBJ1-5; D not resolved. Germline loops: CDR1 GTSNPN, CDR2 SVGIG (reference sequence). V was trimmed by 1 base and J by 3 bases, leaving 7 bases between them. The CDR3 has 13 amino acids. This CDR3 reads CAWSEATNQPQHF. In nucleotides, the CDR3 is TGTGCCTGGAGTGAGGCTACCAATCAGCCCCAGCATTTT.

The J gene is TRBJ2-1, the V gene TRBV15, with 10 bases matching TRBD1. Trimming cost V 5 bases and J 5 bases; bases outside gene matches: 9. This CDR3 has 16 amino acids. Germline V lookup: CDR1 LNHNV, CDR2 YYDKDF (reference sequence). CDR3: CATSVSETGGHNEQFF. CDR3 in DNA: TGTGCCACCAGCGTTTCGGAGACAGGGGGCCACAATGAGCAGTTCTTC.

The chain employs TRBV19 and TRBJ1-3; D uncertain. The CDR3 totals 14 residues. Germline loops: CDR1 LNHDA, CDR2 SQIVND (reference sequence). The V gene lost 6 bases and the J gene lost 0 bases, with 9 bases spanning the gap. This chain's CDR3 is CASSPGGSGNTIYF. DNA of the CDR3: TGTGCCAGTAGCCCCGGAGGCTCTGGAAACACCATATATTTT.

The chain has TRBV5-1 and TRBJ2-3; D is unresolved. Germline loops: CDR1 SGHRS, CDR2 YFSETQ. V was shortened by 2 bases and J by 0 bases, with 10 bases between the two germline ends. The CDR3 runs to 15 residues. CDR3 in DNA: TGCGCCAGCAGCTTAGCGCCTAGGAGCACAGATACGCAGTATTTT. The encoded protein is CASSLAPRSTDTQYF.

J is TRBJ1-1 and V is TRBV9, with D unclear. V lost 2 bases and J 2 bases, leaving 10 bases between the germline ends. Germline V gene data show CDR1 as SGDLS and CDR2 as YYNGEE. CDR3 length: 14 amino acids. Here the CDR3 reads CASSVSIINTEAFF. CDR3 nucleotide sequence: TGTGCCAGCAGCGTTTCCATCATAAACACTGAAGCTTTCTTT.

The sample holds one count of this clone. The rearrangement joins TRBV27 to TRBJ2-7; 9 bases map to TRBD2. The CDR3 is 18 amino acids. The ends lost 2 bases at V and 3 bases at J; junction bases unmatched: 14. In germline, CDR1 is MNHEY, CDR2 SMNVEV (reference sequence). The DNA of the CDR3 is TGTGCCAGCAGTTTAAGGCCTAGCGGGACGATCTCCTTCTACGAGCAGTACTTC. Residues: CASSLRPSGTISFYEQYF.

The chain combines TRBV19 with TRBJ1-5; no reliable D call. This CDR3 has 17 amino acids. Germline-derived CDR1 and CDR2 are LNHDA and SQIVND (reference sequence). V was shortened by 2 bases and J by 3 bases, with 17 bases between the two germline ends. This CDR3 reads CASSIFVSTPPNQPQHF. The DNA for the CDR3 is TGTGCCAGTAGTATATTTGTGTCTACTCCCCCCAATCAGCCCCAGCATTTT.

This rearrangement joins TRBV20-1 to TRBJ2-1; the D is unclear. In germline, CDR1 is DFQATT, CDR2 SNEGSKA (reference sequence). The CDR3 consists of 11 residues. V lost 4 bases to trimming and J lost 10 bases, with 11 bases between them. The DNA of the CDR3 is TGCAGTGCTAAGAACCGACCGGAGCAGTTCTTC. This encodes CSAKNRPEQFF.

The chain recombines TRBV2 with TRBJ2-1, with D hard to call. This CDR3 has 13 residues. Germline CDR1 reads SNHLY; CDR2 reads FYNNEI. The V end was cut by 11 bases, the J end by 4 bases, with 15 bases between. CDR3 loop: CAYSSKQYNEQFF. The CDR3 DNA reads as TGTGCCTATTCAAGCAAACAATACAATGAGCAGTTCTTC.

This chain links TRBV5-1 with TRBJ2-2; TRBD2 is a possible D gene (7 bases). Germline V lookup: CDR1 SGHRS, CDR2 YFSETQ. The CDR3 runs 15 residues. V gave up 0 bases and J gave up 8 bases, with 14 bases separating them. The DNA for the CDR3 is TGCGCCAGCAGCTTGGCCGGGGGGCTGGTAGGGGAGCTGTTTTTT. This encodes CASSLAGGLVGELFF.

V is TRBV19 and J is TRBJ2-3; 11 bases align to TRBD2. There are 16 residues in the CDR3. In germline, CDR1 is LNHDA, CDR2 SQIVND (reference sequence). Germline trimming cut 5 bases from V and 0 bases from J; bases unmatched to any gene: 4. CDR3 protein: CASSPVAGGSTDTQYF. CDR3 bases: TGTGCCAGTAGTCCTGTAGCGGGAGGGAGCACAGATACGCAGTATTTT.

The chain combines TRBV4-1 with TRBJ2-4; 9 bases are a match to TRBD2. The V segment lost 0 bases and the J segment 8 bases; nucleotides outside the gene matches: 8. Germline-derived CDR1 and CDR2 are MGHRA and YSYEKL. CDR3 length: 16 amino acids. The CDR3 is CASSQDRNSGRDIQYF. In DNA, the CDR3 is TGCGCCAGCAGCCAAGATCGTAATAGCGGGAGAGACATTCAGTACTTC.